The 26 T cell receptor beta chains in this list originate from one sample, sequenced in a study of cytomegalovirus exposure and HLA in healthy donors. PCR used 60 Vbeta primers and 13 Jbeta primers. Profiling relied on immunoSEQ multiplex PCR, and the TCRdb table lists in-frame clones only, not all of them. The top ten clones hold around 4% of a sample with tens of thousands of clones, just under 80% of them seen once. Sequenced material: PBMCs. All receptors come from a male donor in good health and CMV-seropositive.

The rearrangement links TRBV14 to TRBJ1-1; possible D gene TRBD1, 6 bases. Germline values: CDR1 SGHDN, CDR2 FVKESK. V was clipped by 4 bases and J by 2 bases, with 8 bases between them. The CDR3 contains 13 residues. The CDR3 DNA reads TGTGCCAGCAGCCCGGACAGTAACACTGAAGCTTTCTTT. This gives the protein CASSPDSNTEAFF.

The gene calls are TRBV6-5 and TRBJ1-6; 7 bases match TRBD1. This CDR3 region has 14 residues. Germline V gives CDR1 MNHEY, CDR2 SVGAGI. The V gene end was trimmed by 5 bases and the J gene end by 10 bases; junction bases not matched to a gene: 8. The CDR3 loop reads CASSHGTAWSPLHF. The CDR3 DNA reads as TGTGCCAGCAGTCACGGGACAGCCTGGTCACCCCTCCACTTT.

This clone appeared a few times. The rearrangement links TRBV6-5 to TRBJ1-6, with 7 bases that match TRBD1. CDR3 length: 15 residues. With V trimmed by 0 bases and J by 7 bases, 3 bases remained unmatched. From germline, CDR1 is MNHEY and CDR2 SVGAGI. CDR3 sequence reads: CASSYSTGPNSPLHF. The CDR3 region has the DNA TGTGCCAGCAGTTACTCGACAGGGCCAAATTCACCCCTCCACTTT.

The chain combines TRBV6-4 with TRBJ2-3; 10 positions agree with TRBD2. The trim removed 4 bases at V and 1 base at J, leaving 2 bases unmatched. This CDR3 region has 15 residues. Germline V CDR1 and CDR2: MRHNA, SNTAGT. Here the CDR3 reads CASSAGTSGTDTQYF. The CDR3 DNA reads TGTGCCAGCAGTGCCGGGACTAGCGGCACAGATACGCAGTATTTT.

The gene calls are TRBV27 and TRBJ2-3; the D gene is possibly TRBD1 (6 bases). The CDR3 is made up of 16 amino acids. With 4 bases removed from V and 2 bases from J, the gap between germline ends came to 16 bases. The germline V gene encodes CDR1 MNHEY and CDR2 SMNVEV (reference sequence). Here the CDR3 reads CASSSPAGAYTDTQYF. The CDR3 region has the DNA TGTGCCAGCAGTTCCCCGGCAGGGGCATACACAGATACGCAGTATTTT.

The V and J genes are TRBV6-5 and TRBJ1-1; possible D gene TRBD1, 6 bases. V was trimmed by 4 bases and J by 2 bases, leaving 11 bases between them. The CDR3 length is 14 residues. The germline CDR1 and CDR2 sequences are MNHEY and SVGAGI. CDR3 coding DNA: TGTGCCAGCAGTTCCGGGACACCTAACACTGAAGCTTTCTTT. Protein product: CASSSGTPNTEAFF.

This clone was found once. This chain connects TRBV7-9 to TRBJ1-6; TRBD1 agrees at 8 bases. Per germline, CDR1 SEHNR and CDR2 FQNEAQ (reference sequence). The CDR3 is 16 residues long. With V trimmed by 2 bases and J by 6 bases, 6 bases remained unmatched. In nucleotides, the CDR3 is TGTGCCAGCAGCTTAAGCCCGACAGGGGTTAATTCACCCCTCCACTTT. Its translation is CASSLSPTGVNSPLHF.

This chain connects TRBV4-2 to TRBJ2-3; weak D call: TRBD2 (6 bases). There are 14 residues in the CDR3. Germline V gene data show CDR1 as LGHNA and CDR2 as YNFKEQ. Trimming shortened V by 1 base and J by 1 base, and 6 bases separated the two germline ends. The CDR3: CASSQAGGTDTQYF. In DNA form, the CDR3 reads TGTGCCAGCAGCCAAGCGGGGGGCACAGATACGCAGTATTTT.

J is TRBJ2-4 and V is TRBV19; TRBD2 aligns across 11 bases. Trimming took 6 bases from V and 5 from J; bases not matched to a gene: 12. CDR3 size: 17 residues. CDR1 is LNHDA and CDR2 is SQIVND in the germline V gene (reference sequence). The CDR3 region has the DNA TGTGCCAGTAGCAGAGGGACTAGCGGTACCTACCAAAACATTCAGTACTTC. Its protein is CASSRGTSGTYQNIQYF.

The rearrangement joins TRBV18 to TRBJ1-3; 8 bases align to TRBD1. Germline V lookup: CDR1 KGHSH, CDR2 LQKENI. This CDR3 comprises 16 residues. Trimming took 3 bases from V and 2 from J; bases not matched to a gene: 6. In nucleotides, the CDR3 is TGTGCCAGCTCACCCGGGACAGGCTTTGCTGGAAACACCATATATTTT. The encoded protein is CASSPGTGFAGNTIYF.

The chain recombines TRBV6-5 with TRBJ2-2, with D tentatively TRBD2 (5 bases). Trimming took 4 bases from V and 5 from J, leaving 11 bases between them. CDR3 length: 14 residues. Per germline, CDR1 MNHEY and CDR2 SVGAGI. CDR3 DNA sequence: TGTGCCAGCAGTTCGGTTCGAGGGACCGGGGAGCTGTTTTTT. It codes for CASSSVRGTGELFF.

This chain links TRBV28 with TRBJ2-7; no reliable D call. CDR1 and CDR2 (germline): MDHEN, SYDVKM. Deletions cut 5 bases from V and 4 bases from J, with 12 bases between. This CDR3 comprises 13 residues. CDR3 DNA sequence: TGTGCCAGCAGTGTGCTCCAGAGGTACGAGCAGTACTTC. Encoded protein: CASSVLQRYEQYF.

The genes are TRBV9 and TRBJ1-5, with D unclear. V lost 0 bases and J lost 2, with 9 bases in between. This CDR3 contains 15 residues. The germline V gene encodes CDR1 SGDLS and CDR2 YYNGEE. The CDR3: CASSVVPIGNQPQHF. In DNA form, the CDR3 reads TGTGCCAGCAGCGTAGTTCCTATAGGCAATCAGCCCCAGCATTTT. Looking up the rest from reference TRBV9 and TRBJ1-5 gives the full variable domain: DSGVTQTPKHLITATGQRVTLRCSPRSGDLSVYWYQQSLDQGLQFLIQYYNGEERAKGNILERFSAQQFPDLHSELNLSSLELGDSALYFCASSVVPIGNQPQHFGDGTRLSIL.

The V call is TRBV28, the J call TRBJ2-3; TRBD2 might be the D (5 bases). Deletions cut 7 bases from V and 6 bases from J, with 14 bases between. Per the germline V gene, CDR1 is MDHEN and CDR2 is SYDVKM. The CDR3 spans 13 residues. In nucleotides, the CDR3 is TGTGCCAGCACCGAACATGGCGGGGATACGCAGTATTTT. This encodes CASTEHGGDTQYF.

This chain connects TRBV28 to TRBJ2-3; 9 bases match TRBD1. Unmatched junction bases numbered 2, after V lost 7 bases and J lost 3 bases. The germline gives CDR1 MDHEN, CDR2 SYDVKM. The CDR3 is 13 amino acids. This CDR3 reads CASKTGGTDTQYF. The CDR3 DNA sequence: TGTGCCAGCAAGACAGGGGGGACAGATACGCAGTATTTT. Using reference TRBV28 and TRBJ2-3 for the parts outside the CDR3, the full variable domain is DVKVTQSSRYLVKRTGEKVFLECVQDMDHENMFWYRQDPGLGLRLIYFSYDVKMKEKGDIPEGYSVSREKKERFSLILESASTNQTSMYLCASKTGGTDTQYFGPGTRLTVL.

Here the CDR3 DNA reads TGTGCCAGCAGGCCCACTAGTGCGAAGACCCAGTACTTC. It codes for CASRPTSAKTQYF. The chain uses TRBV7-8 and TRBJ2-5, with D perhaps TRBD2 (5 bases). Trimming left V 6 bases short and J 6 bases short, with 14 bases between. The germline V gene encodes CDR1 SGHVS and CDR2 FQNEAQ. This CDR3 contains 13 residues.

The chain employs TRBV5-4 and TRBJ1-2, with 8 bases lining up with TRBD1. V was pared by 3 bases and J by 5 bases, with 12 bases of the junction left unmatched. This CDR3 is 16 amino acids long. The germline V gene encodes CDR1 SGHNT and CDR2 YYREEE (reference sequence). CDR3 residues: CASSSGDRFRDYGYTF. CDR3 sequence (DNA): TGTGCCAGCAGCTCGGGGGACAGGTTCAGGGATTATGGCTACACCTTC.

The chain is built from TRBV11-3 and TRBJ2-1, with D tentatively TRBD1 (5 bases). CDR3 size: 14 residues. The ends were cut back, 1 base at V and 5 bases at J, with 9 bases in the middle. Germline V gene data show CDR1 as SGHNT and CDR2 as YENEEA. The CDR3 DNA is TGTGCCAGCAGCTTAGGGGGCTACAACAATGAGCAGTTCTTC. This translates into CASSLGGYNNEQFF.

This clone has more than one count but fewer than ten. The rearrangement joins TRBV5-5 to TRBJ1-1, with D unclear. V was pared by 4 bases and J by 7 bases, with 14 bases between. The CDR3 consists of 13 residues. The germline V gene encodes CDR1 SGHKS and CDR2 YYEKEE (reference sequence). The CDR3 spells CASSIAGVVEAFF. The CDR3 DNA is TGTGCCAGCAGCATAGCGGGAGTTGTTGAAGCTTTCTTT.

The V and J genes are TRBV5-4 and TRBJ2-1; maybe TRBD2 (6 bases). Germline V CDR1 and CDR2: SGHNT, YYREEE (reference sequence). The V end lost 4 bases, the J end lost 7 bases, and 24 bases lay between the germline ends. The length of the CDR3 is 17 residues. CDR3 sequence: CASSQGTFPEVRNEQFF. The CDR3 DNA reads as TGTGCCAGCAGCCAAGGGACTTTTCCGGAGGTGAGGAATGAGCAGTTCTTC. Full variable domain (rest looked up from reference TRBV5-4 and TRBJ2-1): ETGVTQSPTHLIKTRGQQVTLRCSSQSGHNTVSWYQQALGQGPQFIFQYYREEENGRGNFPPRFSGLQFPNYSSELNVNALELDDSALYLCASSQGTFPEVRNEQFFGPGTRLTVL.

This clone has only a few counts. CDR3 sequence reads: CASSPLAGGNQPQHF. In nucleotides, the CDR3 is TGTGCCAGTAGTCCTCTAGCCGGTGGGAATCAGCCCCAGCATTTT. J is TRBJ1-5 and V is TRBV19; D uncertain. V was shortened by 5 bases and J by 4 bases, with 15 bases between the two germline ends. Germline-derived CDR1 and CDR2 are LNHDA and SQIVND (reference sequence). CDR3 length: 15 residues.

CDR3 nucleotide sequence: TGCGCCAGCAGCTTGGAAGCGGGGGGGCAGCGAGAGACCCAGTACTTC. Its translation is CASSLEAGGQRETQYF. The rearrangement uses TRBV5-1 and TRBJ2-5; 10 bases fit TRBD2. Germline loops: CDR1 SGHRS, CDR2 YFSETQ. This CDR3 has 16 amino acids. V lost 0 bases, J lost 4 bases, and 6 bases stayed unmatched.

A note on this clone: Mismatch with germline at one junction end may stem from a read error. The chain combines TRBV5-1 with TRBJ2-1; 8 nucleotides agree with TRBD2. The CDR3 totals 15 residues. The germline CDR1 and CDR2 sequences are SGHRS and YFSETQ. For the CDR3, the DNA is TGCACCAGCAGCCCAAGCGGGAGCTCCTACAATGAGCAGTTCTTC. Residues: CTSSPSGSSYNEQFF.

This clone was recorded once. The chain recombines TRBV27 with TRBJ2-2, with 7 bases fitting TRBD2. The CDR3 contains 18 residues. V dropped 0 bases and J dropped 1; count of bases not matched to a gene: 8. Germline-derived CDR1 and CDR2 are MNHEY and SMNVEV (reference sequence). The CDR3 here is CASSLSIRASGNTGELFF. In DNA, the CDR3 is TGTGCCAGCAGTTTATCAATTCGGGCTAGCGGGAACACCGGGGAGCTGTTTTTT.

The rearrangement uses TRBV30 and TRBJ2-1; 12 positions match TRBD2. V lost 3 bases, J lost 4 bases, and 13 bases stayed unmatched. This CDR3 has 18 residues. Germline CDR1 and CDR2: GTSNPN and SVGIG (reference sequence). The CDR3 spells CAWSTGTSGFSSYNEQFF. The CDR3 DNA reads as TGTGCCTGGAGCACCGGGACTAGCGGGTTTAGTTCTTACAATGAGCAGTTCTTC.

In nucleotides, the CDR3 is TGTGCCTGGAGTCGGTCGGGTGGGACTGAAGCTTTCTTT. This sequence encodes CAWSRSGGTEAFF. The chain uses TRBV30 and TRBJ1-1; unclear D gene. Trimming cost V 2 bases and J 5 bases, with 12 bases left between them. The CDR3 is 13 amino acids. CDR1 is GTSNPN, CDR2 SVGIG, per germline (reference sequence).